This T cell receptor (beta chain) appears in the sequencing data of a study of regulatory T cells in long-lasting Graves disease (dated by TCRdb to about 2021). Regarding the complete study: Newly diagnosed Graves' disease patients had taken antithyroid drugs for less than 3 months. Patients with persistent Graves' disease were compared with patients with newly diagnosed Graves' disease using TCR sequencing and RNA sequencing of peripheral blood. The study took place in China and was registered as a clinical trial. A total of approximately 35 samples underwent TCR sequencing: about 13 from persistent and approximately 20 from newly diagnosed Graves' disease patients.

In light of the paper, this sample's time point label describes: newly diagnosed GD, antithyroid drugs for less than 3 months. RNA was extracted from PBMCs in TRIzol for both TCR sequencing and RNA sequencing. Graves' disease was diagnosed according to American Thyroid Association guidelines. Recruitment of patients was carried out at an endocrinology department in Xi'an, China. From each patient, around 9 milliliters of peripheral blood was collected into an EDTA anticoagulant tube. Ficoll Paque Plus density gradient separation was used to isolate PBMCs, and no further T cell sorting was performed. RNA quality was checked with an Agilent 2100 Bioanalyzer and agarose gel, and concentration with a NanoDrop 2000. This clonotype was seen repeatedly, ten times or more. No cognate antigen has been identified for it. One base away there is no much larger clone; base qualities are not given. CDR1 and CDR2 (ENHRY, SYGVKD) derive from the germline V gene. The trim is 4 bases for V and 7 bases for J, with a gap of 10 bases between the germline ends. Spanning cysteine to phenylalanine, the CDR3 consists of 12 amino acids. Of all the DNA, just the CDR3 is kept, 36 bases in frame from base 1.

General conclusions and limits of the study: Persistent Graves' disease patients showed lower TCR Shannon entropy and fewer highly expanded clones than newly diagnosed patients, suggesting clonal expansion. Because the primary lesion, thyroid tissue, could not be accessed, the study looked at peripheral blood alone. Only the TCR beta chain was sequenced and analyzed. A larger number of public clonotypes was shared among persistent patients (about 2,700) than among newly diagnosed patients (roughly 980). Preferential use of TRBV28, TRBJ1-2 and TRBJ2-5 was observed in persistent disease, whereas TRBV20-1 and TRBJ2-1 were favored in newly diagnosed disease. The authors acknowledged the small sample size as a limitation that may reduce accuracy.

Libraries came from multiplex PCR. For sequencing, an Illumina HiSeq 4000 was employed. CDR3 regions were amplified by Arm-PCR with iRepertoire HTBI primers to construct TCR beta libraries. Before sequencing, the PCR products went through gel purification. The paper's data handling went like this. Gene usage analysis of CDR3 amino acid clonotypes used the approximately 62 TRBV and fewer than 15 TRBJ segments found across samples. Filtered high-quality paired reads were merged into contigs using COPE and FqMerger. BLAST was used to align contigs to the IMGT TRBV, TRBD and TRBJ reference genes, and CDR3 was defined following IMGT. Clonotypes above 0.1% frequency were classified as highly expanded clones. Shannon entropy served as the measure of repertoire diversity, while the Gini coefficient captured V-J evenness. A clonotype found in more than one individual was treated as public. TCRdb reanalyzed the raw reads on its own, using fastp at Q25 for trimming and MiXCR for clone calling, and kept in-frame beta chains. Rows are unified per CDR3 protein, each entry keeping the most common DNA and genes. The V and J calls, along with clone size, are taken from TCRdb and not from the paper's own processing. The sample profile shows around 500,000 distinct CDR3 sequences; approximately 12% of them were found once. In total, the top ten clones hold roughly 10% of the sample.

This sample was shared with a second study, whose subject was T cells in Graves' hyperthyroidism and ophthalmopathy. In that second paper, the authors write: Stable Graves' hyperthyroidism was defined as the absence of progression to ophthalmopathy over 18 months of follow-up. Hyperthyroidism patients were aged 18 to 65 years and newly diagnosed, with disease duration of less than 2 months. The study excluded patients with uncontrolled infections, other autoimmune diseases, pregnancy or lactation. Diagnoses were based on clinical symptoms, serum thyroxine and TRAb, thyroid ultrasound and orbital computed tomography. A first-round RT-PCR of the TCR CDR3 used the HTBI primer set with the Qiagen OneStep RT-PCR kit. Blood samples also contained most of the expanded thyroid clonotypes (frequency above 0.001), which suggests that blood repertoires may reflect thyroid immune responses. A model built on a 13 V-J signature distinguished ophthalmopathy from stable hyperthyroidism, reaching 85% to 90% sensitivity and about 81% specificity in cross-validation and 80%/75% in testing. During validation, the model predicted progression to ophthalmopathy a median of approximately 7 months ahead of onset, with roughly 65% sensitivity and 72% to 85% specificity. To identify TCR V-J signatures that set the groups apart, the researchers used a discovery cohort of more than 95 patients, made up of around 40 with Graves' ophthalmopathy and 57 with stable Graves' hyperthyroidism. An independent validation cohort of fewer than 20 hyperthyroidism patients and about 15 patients who later progressed to ophthalmopathy tested prospective prediction of ophthalmopathy. For training and testing, the 95 to 100 patients in the discovery cohort were randomly divided in a 7:3 ratio. The study also compared thyroid tissue and blood T-cell repertoires from 5 to 7 Graves' hyperthyroidism patients. After blood sampling, hyperthyroidism patients were treated with methimazole at a starting dose of 30 mg daily, and ophthalmopathy patients were treated with high-dose intravenous methylprednisolone. Libraries were constructed in a second round of multiplex PCR, after which size selection and purification were performed. Sequencing of the libraries was done on an Illumina HiSeq2000 using paired-end 100 bp reads. SOAPnuke was used to process the raw data, with reads discarded if the reads contained adapters or uncalled bases, had a mean Phred below 15, or lacked an exact constant-primer or identifier match. High-quality paired reads were merged with COPE v1.2.5, and unique nucleotide sequences were defined as clonotypes. MiTCR v1.1 was used to align clonotypes to the IMGT TRBV, TRBD and TRBJ reference segments. Analysis was restricted to V-J combinations with a frequency above 0.0001, which covered about 99% of repertoires. The TCS score was defined as the ratio of F50 (clonal expansion) to E x V (chaos), calculated using BLOSUM62-based TCRdist between CDR3 peptides within each V-J. Welch's t-statistics and random forest reduced approximately 520 V-J features to 13, which were used in a naive Bayes classifier (R e1071). No statistical method was used to set the sample size in advance, and investigators knew the group allocation. TCR Vbeta CDR3 sequencing of 120 to 150 peripheral blood samples (43 ophthalmopathy, about 75 hyperthyroidism and about 17 progressor patients) is reported in the paper.

The specimen was peripheral blood mononuclear cells (PBMCs), collected at new diagnosis, from a patient treated with antithyroid drugs. This TCR derives from a man younger than 40 with Graves disease. Donor details come from another sample of the same person, matched by shared clones. The chain couples TRBV10-3 to TRBJ1-1, and the D gene may be TRBD1, 6 bases matching. The DNA sequence follows: TGTGCCATCAGTGGCGGACAGAATGAAGCTTTCTTT. It translates to CAISGGQNEAFF.